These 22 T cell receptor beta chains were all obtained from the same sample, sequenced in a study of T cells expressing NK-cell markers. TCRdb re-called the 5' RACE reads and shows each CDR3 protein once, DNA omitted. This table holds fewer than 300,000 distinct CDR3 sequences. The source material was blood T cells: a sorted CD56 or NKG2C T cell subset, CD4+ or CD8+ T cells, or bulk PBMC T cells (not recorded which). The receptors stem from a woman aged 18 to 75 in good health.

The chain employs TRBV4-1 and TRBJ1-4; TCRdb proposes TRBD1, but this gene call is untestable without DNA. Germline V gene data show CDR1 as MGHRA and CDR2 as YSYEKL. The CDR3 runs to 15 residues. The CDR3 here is CASSRQKAGDEKLFF.

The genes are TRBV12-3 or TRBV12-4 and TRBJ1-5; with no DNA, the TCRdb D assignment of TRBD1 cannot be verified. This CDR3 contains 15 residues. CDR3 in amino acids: CASSGQGGSNQPQHF.

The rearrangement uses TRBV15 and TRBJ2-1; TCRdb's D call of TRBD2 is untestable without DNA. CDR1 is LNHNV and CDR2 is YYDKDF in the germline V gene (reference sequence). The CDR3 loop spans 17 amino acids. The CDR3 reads CATSRDSGRVGRDEQFF.

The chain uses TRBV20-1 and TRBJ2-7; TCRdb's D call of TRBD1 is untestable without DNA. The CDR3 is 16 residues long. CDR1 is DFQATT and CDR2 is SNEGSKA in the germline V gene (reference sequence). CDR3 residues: CSATPGQGRIGYEQYF.

The CDR3 sequence: CSVEIRSVMNTEAFF. The rearrangement uses TRBV29-1 and TRBJ1-1. The germline CDR1 and CDR2 sequences are SQVTM and ANQGSEA. This CDR3 is 15 amino acids long.

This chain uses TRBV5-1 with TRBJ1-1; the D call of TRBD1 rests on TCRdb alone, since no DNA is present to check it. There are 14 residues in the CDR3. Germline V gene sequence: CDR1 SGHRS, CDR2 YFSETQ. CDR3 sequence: CASIPGPTNTEAFF.

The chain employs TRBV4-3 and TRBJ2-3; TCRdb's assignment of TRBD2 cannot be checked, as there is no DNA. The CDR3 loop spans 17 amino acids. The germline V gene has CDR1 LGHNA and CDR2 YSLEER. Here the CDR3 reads CASSQGPGLGSPNTQYF.

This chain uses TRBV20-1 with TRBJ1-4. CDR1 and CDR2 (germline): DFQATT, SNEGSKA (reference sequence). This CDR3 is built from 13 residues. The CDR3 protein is CSASRGYNEKLFF.

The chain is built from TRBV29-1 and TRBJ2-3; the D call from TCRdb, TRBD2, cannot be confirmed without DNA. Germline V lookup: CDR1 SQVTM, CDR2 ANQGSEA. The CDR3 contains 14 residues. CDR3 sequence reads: CSVALAGGWDTQYF.

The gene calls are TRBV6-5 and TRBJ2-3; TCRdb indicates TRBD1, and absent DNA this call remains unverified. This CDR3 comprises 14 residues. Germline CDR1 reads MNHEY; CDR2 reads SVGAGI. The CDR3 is CASSSNLLRGTQYF.

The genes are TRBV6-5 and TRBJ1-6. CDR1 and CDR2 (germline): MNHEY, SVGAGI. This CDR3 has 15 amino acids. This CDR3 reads CASSYSVIKGSPLHF.

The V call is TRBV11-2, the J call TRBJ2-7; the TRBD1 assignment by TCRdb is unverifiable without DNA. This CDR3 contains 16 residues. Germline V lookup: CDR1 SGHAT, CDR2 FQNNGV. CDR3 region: CASSLYSPGQVYEQYF.

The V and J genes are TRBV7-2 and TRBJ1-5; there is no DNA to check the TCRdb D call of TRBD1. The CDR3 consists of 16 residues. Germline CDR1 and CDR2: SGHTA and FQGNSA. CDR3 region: CASSPGTGLWNQPQHF.

This CDR3 is CASSQVGVSTNYGYTF. The chain has TRBV4-2 and TRBJ1-2. This CDR3 comprises 16 residues. Germline CDR1 reads LGHNA; CDR2 reads YNFKEQ.

The CDR3 protein is CASSPPLSGGRKKGQSSYNEQFF. J is TRBJ2-1 and V is TRBV19; no DNA is available, so the TRBD2 call from TCRdb remains unchecked. This CDR3 spans 23 amino acids. The germline CDR1 and CDR2 sequences are LNHDA and SQIVND (reference sequence). The complete variable domain, with remaining parts taken from reference TRBV19 and TRBJ2-1, reads DGGITQSPKYLFRKEGQNVTLSCEQNLNHDAMYWYRQDPGQGLRLIYYSQIVNDFQKGDIAEGYSVSREKKESFPLTVTSAQKNPTAFYLCASSPPLSGGRKKGQSSYNEQFFGPGTRLTVL.

The CDR3 here is CSVPAGGTYNEQFF. The rearrangement uses TRBV20-1 and TRBJ2-1; the D gene TCRdb calls, TRBD2, cannot be checked with no DNA. The CDR3 length is 14 residues. Germline CDR1 reads DFQATT; CDR2 reads SNEGSKA (reference sequence).

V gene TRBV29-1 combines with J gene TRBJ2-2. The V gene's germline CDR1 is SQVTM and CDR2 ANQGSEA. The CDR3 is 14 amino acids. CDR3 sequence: CSVTHPLNTGELFF.

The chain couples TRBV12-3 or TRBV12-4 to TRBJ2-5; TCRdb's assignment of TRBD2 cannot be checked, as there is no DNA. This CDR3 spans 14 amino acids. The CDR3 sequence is CASSMRAGKETQYF.

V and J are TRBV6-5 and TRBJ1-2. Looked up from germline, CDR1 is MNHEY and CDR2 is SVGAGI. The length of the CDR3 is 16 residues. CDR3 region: CASSYHRSGTNYGYTF.

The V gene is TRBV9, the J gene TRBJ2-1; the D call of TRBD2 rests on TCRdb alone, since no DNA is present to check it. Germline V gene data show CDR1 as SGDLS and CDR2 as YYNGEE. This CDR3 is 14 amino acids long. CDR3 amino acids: CASSARDLYNEQFF.

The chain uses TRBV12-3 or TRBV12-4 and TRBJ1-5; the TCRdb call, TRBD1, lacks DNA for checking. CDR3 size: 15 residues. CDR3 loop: CASSLTTGGIQPQHF.

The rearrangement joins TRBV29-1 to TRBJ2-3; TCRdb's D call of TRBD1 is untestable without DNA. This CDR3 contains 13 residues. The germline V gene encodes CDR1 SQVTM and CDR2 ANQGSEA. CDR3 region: CSVISAGADTQYF.